The clone carrying this T cell receptor (beta chain) was seen ten or more times. Its antigen is not known. The data derive from a study of T cells in Graves' hyperthyroidism and ophthalmopathy. General observations from the study: The blood repertoire included most of the expanded thyroid clonotypes above 0.001.

This CDR3 is built from 13 residues. Trimming removed 4 bases at V and 5 bases at J, with 14 bases between. Germline CDR1 and CDR2: GTSNPN and SVGIG (reference sequence). The CDR3 regions of TCR beta were amplified from RNA transcripts. When the TCR CDR3 underwent first-round RT-PCR, the HTBI primer set was used. MiXCR, run by TCRdb on the multiplex PCR reads, gives a single entry per CDR3 protein. The sample lists around 520,000 distinct CDR3 sequences; 24% were seen once. Exclusion of a patient resulted from uncontrolled infection, other autoimmune disease, pregnancy or lactation. This sequence originates from a woman aged 30 to 39 with Graves' ophthalmopathy. The chain uses TRBV30 and TRBJ1-2, with D hard to call. Material for sequencing was blood. CDR3: CAWIPLLGYGYTF. The CDR3 nucleotides are TGTGCCTGGATCCCCCTCCTTGGGTATGGCTACACCTTC.